This T cell receptor (beta chain) was found in a study of T cell repertoires in cytomegalovirus infection. Study summary: Matching HLA type and CMV infection were both indicated by public TCR beta signatures.

The ends lost 5 bases at V and 5 bases at J; junction bases unmatched: 4. There are 14 residues in the CDR3. Via MiXCR, TCRdb re-called the reads, giving one row per CDR3 protein. The table lists about 310,000 distinct CDR3 sequences, roughly 16% of them singletons. Whole-study findings and limits: Adding up the frequency of public TCR beta families identified people who carried CMV plus the relevant HLA. CMV-specific TCR beta clonotypes restricted by HLA-C were the ones dominating the ex vivo response.

About this clonotype itself: The antigen remains undetermined. Just one base apart from a much larger clone, this may be a read error.

The chain recombines TRBV12-3 or TRBV12-4 with TRBJ2-1; 9 positions match TRBD2. This TCR derives from a human donor in good health (CMV status not recorded). Some clones in this sample may be carry-over from other donors' samples. Sequenced material: PBMCs. The CDR3 reads CASSSGGSNNEQFF. The CDR3 DNA reads as TGTGCCAGCAGTAGCGGGGGGTCCAACAATGAGCAGTTCTTC.